These 25 T cell receptor beta chains were all obtained from the same sample, sequenced in a study of low-dose radiotherapy and immunotherapy resistance in tumors. First-strand cDNA relied on TRAV- and TRBV-specific primers spanning alpha and beta chains. The authors ran approximately 20 PCR cycles to amplify TCRs with a constant-region primer and V-primer adapter. TCRdb independently ran MiXCR on the reads; one entry per CDR3 protein. The sample lists 30,000 to 40,000 distinct CDR3 sequences; under 25% were seen once. The time point denotes: after trial treatment. Treatment denoted: LDRT plus nivolumab, ipilimumab, low-dose cyclophosphamide and aspirin (RACIN trial). This material consisted of PBMCs, taken after low-dose radiotherapy plus immunotherapy. The receptors were gathered from a female donor with ovarian cancer.

This clonotype was recorded many times. The chain has TRBV5-1 and TRBJ2-2; 10 bases fit TRBD2. CDR1 and CDR2 (germline): SGHRS, YFSETQ. Unmatched junction bases numbered 7, after V lost 5 bases and J lost 0 bases. This CDR3 region has 17 residues. This CDR3 is CASRPSGGATNTGELFF. In DNA form, the CDR3 reads TGCGCCAGCAGGCCTAGCGGGGGAGCCACGAACACCGGGGAGCTGTTTTTT.

This clonotype was observed at least ten times. The chain recombines TRBV4-3 with TRBJ2-3; no clear D. This CDR3 comprises 11 residues. Germline CDR1 is LGHNA and CDR2 is YSLEER. The V end was cut by 1 base, the J end by 10 bases, with 6 bases between. CDR3 sequence: CASSQGAAQYF. The DNA of the CDR3 is TGCGCCAGCAGCCAAGGCGCGGCGCAGTATTTT.

DNA of the CDR3: TGTGCCAGCAGTGAAGAACGGGATCGTTGGTTCACCTTC. It specifies CASSEERDRWFTF. The gene calls are TRBV2 and TRBJ1-2; D is unresolved. V shed 1 base and J shed 13 bases, with 16 bases lying between them. The CDR3 totals 13 residues. Looked up from germline, CDR1 is SNHLY and CDR2 is FYNNEI.

This clonotype has at least ten counts. V usage is TRBV14 and J usage is TRBJ2-7; D is perhaps TRBD1 or TRBD2 (5 bases each). Trimming pared 4 bases from V and 2 bases from J, leaving 12 bases between. Germline V gene sequence: CDR1 SGHDN, CDR2 FVKESK. The CDR3 runs 14 residues. Here the CDR3 reads CASSPIGATYEQYF. CDR3 coding DNA: TGTGCCAGCAGCCCGATCGGGGCCACCTACGAGCAGTACTTC.

This clonotype occurred many times. The chain combines TRBV20-1 with TRBJ2-7; D is undetermined. This CDR3 region has 15 residues. The germline V gene has CDR1 DFQATT and CDR2 SNEGSKA (reference sequence). The V end was cut by 1 base, the J end by 2 bases, with 15 bases between. CDR3 nucleotide sequence: TGCAGTGCTAGAGCCCCCTCACAGAGAGCCTACGAGCAGTACTTC. Its translation is CSARAPSQRAYEQYF.

This clonotype has a count of ten or more. The rearrangement links TRBV6-2 or TRBV6-3 to TRBJ1-6; D gene uncertain. Trimming removed 0 bases at V and 9 bases at J, with 12 bases between. This CDR3 is built from 15 residues. Germline V CDR1 and CDR2: MNHEY, SVGEGT. CDR3 bases: TGTGCCAGCAGTTACTCGACTTCCTATGGTTCACCCCTCCACTTT. Its protein product is CASSYSTSYGSPLHF.

This clonotype came up many times. The chain uses TRBV11-2 and TRBJ2-1; D is perhaps TRBD1 or TRBD2 (5 bases each). Between the trimmed V and J ends, which lost 8 bases and 6 bases, there was a span of 11 bases. The germline gives CDR1 SGHAT, CDR2 FQNNGV. The length of the CDR3 is 12 residues. CDR3: CASGGWGNEQFF. The CDR3 coding sequence is TGTGCCAGCGGGGGTTGGGGCAATGAGCAGTTCTTC.

The V call is TRBV29-1, the J call TRBJ1-2; the match to TRBD1 covers 7 bases. CDR1 and CDR2 from the germline V gene are SQVTM and ANQGSEA. V was clipped by 6 bases and J by 7 bases; unmatched bases: 5. CDR3 length equals 11 residues. This chain's CDR3 is CSVNDRVGYTF. CDR3 in DNA: TGCAGCGTAAACGACAGGGTTGGCTACACCTTC.

Comment on this clonotype: A far larger clone differs by one base, so this is likely a read error. The J gene is TRBJ2-4, the V gene TRBV20-1; D is unresolved. The DNA end is more similar to TRBJ2-7, so the J call may be wrong. Germline V gene lookup returns CDR1 DFQATT and CDR2 SNEGSKA (reference sequence). The length of the CDR3 is 10 residues. In DNA form, the CDR3 reads TGCAGTGCCACAAAAAACGAGCAGTACTTC. Translation gives CSATKNEQYF.

This clonotype occurred many times. The CDR3 spells CASSVLGEQYF. CDR3 coding DNA: TGTGCCAGCAGTGTTCTGGGCGAGCAGTACTTC. J is TRBJ2-7 and V is TRBV6-5; D ambiguous. Germline V gene lookup returns CDR1 MNHEY and CDR2 SVGAGI. CDR3 length: 11 amino acids. Trimming cost V 5 bases and J 6 bases, with 8 bases left between them.

Remarks on this clonotype: A far larger clone is one nucleotide away, so this likely arose from a read error. The chain carries TRBV29-1 and TRBJ2-5; D may match TRBD1 or TRBD2 (5 bases each). V was clipped by 7 bases and J by 11 bases, with 23 bases between them. CDR1 and CDR2 from the germline V gene are SQVTM and ANQGSEA. The CDR3 covers 13 residues. The CDR3 protein is CSAPGPIYNEQYF. CDR3 DNA sequence: TGCAGCGCTCCGGGACCTATTTACAATGAGCAGTACTTC.

This clonotype has ten or more counts. The rearrangement uses TRBV20-1 and TRBJ1-4; D gene ambiguous. Germline-derived CDR1 and CDR2 are DFQATT and SNEGSKA (reference sequence). Trimming took off 2 bases at V and 3 bases at J, with 7 bases between the two ends. This CDR3 is built from 13 residues. CDR3 in amino acids: CSARSGANEKLFF. As DNA, the CDR3 is TGCAGTGCTAGAAGCGGGGCTAATGAAAAACTGTTTTTT.

This clonotype was picked up many times. The chain joins TRBV20-1 to TRBJ2-7, with no clear D. V was clipped by 6 bases and J by 1 base, with 13 bases between them. Germline assignment: CDR1 DFQATT and CDR2 SNEGSKA (reference sequence). The CDR3 extends over 13 amino acids. CDR3 protein: CSARYEESYEQYF. CDR3 coding DNA: TGCAGTGCCCGCTACGAGGAGTCCTACGAGCAGTACTTC.

This clonotype is medium-sized within its sample. The chain joins TRBV29-1 to TRBJ1-1; D is unresolved. This CDR3 comprises 13 residues. V lost 7 bases to trimming and J lost 4 bases, with 16 bases between them. CDR1 and CDR2 (germline): SQVTM, ANQGSEA. The CDR3 is CSATGAIGTEAFF. DNA for the CDR3: TGCAGCGCCACGGGCGCGATTGGCACTGAAGCTTTCTTT.

With regard to this clonotype: It differs at one base from a far larger clone, so likely a read error. Since the CDR3 does not end with the conserved phenylalanine or tryptophan, this likely comes from a read error. The genes are TRBV28 and TRBJ2-7; TRBD1 might be the D (5 bases). This CDR3 contains 14 residues. With 4 bases removed from V and 5 bases from J, the gap between germline ends came to 15 bases. CDR1 is MDHEN and CDR2 is SYDVKM in the germline V gene. The CDR3 region has the DNA TGTGCCAGCAGTTACCGGTGGACAATAAACGAGCAGTACTAC. It is translated as CASSYRWTINEQYY.

The table lists this clonotype with many counts. The chain joins TRBV5-1 to TRBJ2-1, with 9 nucleotides matching TRBD2. The germline CDR1 and CDR2 sequences are SGHRS and YFSETQ. The V segment lost 4 bases and the J segment 10 bases; nucleotides outside the gene matches: 15. The CDR3 totals 16 residues. CDR3 DNA sequence: TGCGCCAGCAGCCAAGGAGGACGCACCGGGACTAGCGAGCAGTTCTTC. Its translation is CASSQGGRTGTSEQFF.

The V call is TRBV28, the J call TRBJ2-7; maybe TRBD2 (5 bases). V gave up 8 bases and J gave up 9 bases, with 14 bases separating them. The CDR3 contains 11 residues. The germline V gene encodes CDR1 MDHEN and CDR2 SYDVKM. CDR3 DNA: TGTGCCAGCTCTAGCTACGAGAGGCAGTACTTC. It translates to CASSSYERQYF.

This clonotype is judged medium-sized (0.01 to 0.1%). The chain joins TRBV5-4 to TRBJ2-1; D call uncertain. Per the germline V gene, CDR1 is SGHNT and CDR2 is YYREEE (reference sequence). This CDR3 comprises 15 residues. Deletions cut 6 bases from V and 0 bases from J, with 13 bases between. CDR3 sequence: CASTTPENSYNEQFF. The CDR3 DNA reads as TGTGCCAGCACCACCCCCGAGAACTCCTACAATGAGCAGTTCTTC.

This clonotype was seen a few times. The CDR3 region has the DNA TGTGCCAGCAGCGGGGACAGGGGGCGCCCCCACGAGCAGTACTTC. This translates into CASSGDRGRPHEQYF. The rearrangement joins TRBV9 to TRBJ2-7, with TRBD1 matching over 12 bases. CDR1 and CDR2 from the germline V gene are SGDLS and YYNGEE. The CDR3 contains 15 residues. V shed 3 bases, J shed 5 bases, and the junction held 6 bases outside the gene matches.

This clonotype has at least ten counts. The rearrangement joins TRBV2 to TRBJ2-1; a weak D match, TRBD1 (6 bases). V lost 0 bases, J lost 4 bases, and 16 bases lay in between. The CDR3 contains 17 residues. The germline V gene has CDR1 SNHLY and CDR2 FYNNEI. The CDR3 DNA is TGTGCCAGCAGTGAAGCGCTTATAGGGACACCGTACAATGAGCAGTTCTTC. Amino acids: CASSEALIGTPYNEQFF. Full variable domain (remainder filled in from reference TRBV2 and TRBJ2-1): EPEVTQTPSHQVTQMGQEVILRCVPISNHLYFYWYRQILGQKVEFLVSFYNNEISEKSEIFDDQFSVERPDGSNFTLKIRSTKLEDSAMYFCASSEALIGTPYNEQFFGPGTRLTVL.

V and J are TRBV10-3 and TRBJ2-5, with D hard to call. Trimming removed 3 bases from V and 2 bases from J, with 4 bases in between. CDR1 and CDR2 from the germline V gene are ENHRY and SYGVKD. This CDR3 has 12 amino acids. The CDR3, as DNA: TGTGCCATCAGTGACGGGCAAGAGACCCAGTACTTC. It specifies CAISDGQETQYF.

This clonotype occurred many times. The gene calls are TRBV7-2 and TRBJ2-7, with 10 bases lining up with TRBD2. V trimming: 5 bases; J trimming: 3 bases; junction bases outside the gene matches: 7. Germline loops: CDR1 SGHTA, CDR2 FQGNSA. CDR3 length: 15 amino acids. CDR3 region: CASSSGGGRVYEQYF. As DNA, the CDR3 is TGTGCCAGCAGCAGCGGGGGGGGGAGGGTCTACGAGCAGTACTTC.

In its sample, this clonotype was seen many times. A single base is all that separates this from a far larger clone, so a read error is likely. This chain connects TRBV5-1 to TRBJ2-1, with 8 bases lining up with TRBD2. Per the germline V gene, CDR1 is SGHRS and CDR2 is YFSETQ. V lost 0 bases and J lost 13; bases outside the gene matches: 15. The CDR3 length is 16 residues. CDR3 protein: CASSLVRGGTKNIQFF. The CDR3 DNA sequence: TGCGCCAGCAGCTTGGTCCGGGGGGGAACCAAAAACATTCAGTTCTTC.

There are many counts of this clonotype. This chain links TRBV3-1 with TRBJ2-7; D gene ambiguous. V lost 1 base and J lost 6, with 4 bases in between. Germline values: CDR1 LGHDT, CDR2 YNNKEL (reference sequence). The CDR3 length is 11 residues. In DNA, the CDR3 is TGTGCCAGCAGCCAAGGGACCGAGCAGTACTTC. This sequence encodes CASSQGTEQYF.

This clonotype was recorded many times. CDR3 protein: CASSEGQPAGGSNQPQHF. In nucleotides, the CDR3 is TGTGCCAGCAGTGAGGGACAGCCGGCCGGGGGGAGCAATCAGCCCCAGCATTTT. This chain joins TRBV25-1 and TRBJ1-5; 7 nucleotides match TRBD1. The CDR3 is 18 residues long. V lost 3 bases, J lost 1 base, and 12 bases stayed unmatched. Germline CDR1 and CDR2: MGHDK and SYGVNS. The whole variable domain, remainder taken from reference TRBV25-1 and TRBJ1-5, is EADIYQTPRYLVIGTGKKITLECSQTMGHDKMYWYQQDPGMELHLIHYSYGVNSTEKGDLSSESTVSRIRTEHFPLTLESARPSHTSQYLCASSEGQPAGGSNQPQHFGDGTRLSIL.